This T cell receptor (beta chain) was identified in a study of CD8 T cells in Susac syndrome. Per germline, CDR1 SQVTM and CDR2 ANQGSEA. The CDR3 length is 12 residues. The V and J ends lost 6 bases and 2 bases respectively, with 8 bases between them. As controls, healthy donors matched for age and sex were used. With random hexamers, about 0.45 to 1 ug RNA was reverse transcribed. The CDR3 of TCR beta was amplified by immunoSEQ multiplex PCR across 54 Vbeta and 13 Jbeta. TCRdb passed the immunoSEQ multiplex PCR reads through MiXCR, listing each CDR3 protein once. The table lists 45,000 or so distinct CDR3 sequences, approximately 93% of them singletons, with approximately 0.53% in the top ten.

The source material was CD8+ T cells from PBMCs. The clonotype originates from a human donor in good health. The rearrangement uses TRBV29-1 and TRBJ2-1; D remains unclear. CDR3 loop: CSVRPPYNEQFF. The CDR3 DNA is TGCAGCGTGCGTCCTCCCTACAATGAGCAGTTCTTC.